This passage covers 28 T cell receptor beta chains from one sample sequenced in a study of CD8 T cells in Susac syndrome. A quantity of about 0.45 to 1 ug RNA underwent reverse transcription using random hexamers. One entry per CDR3 protein results from TCRdb running MiXCR on the immunoSEQ multiplex PCR reads. The table shows over 150,000 distinct CDR3 sequences, with about 94% occurring only once. Sequenced: CD4+ T cells from PBMCs. These receptors came from a human donor with Susac syndrome.

J is TRBJ1-4 and V is TRBV28, with TRBD1 matching over 7 bases. CDR3 length equals 14 residues. V lost 10 bases to trimming and J lost 4 bases; unmatched junction nucleotides: 9. Germline CDR1 reads MDHEN; CDR2 reads SYDVKM. This CDR3 is CATQTQGGNEKLFF. Written as DNA, the CDR3 is TGTGCCACCCAGACTCAGGGGGGTAATGAAAAACTGTTTTTT.

The gene calls are TRBV15 and TRBJ1-5; 7 bases agree with TRBD1. The V segment lost 0 bases and the J segment 11 bases; nucleotides outside the gene matches: 16. Germline CDR1 reads LNHNV; CDR2 reads YYDKDF (reference sequence). The CDR3 totals 17 residues. The CDR3 spells CATSREPTGPPRGTQHF. The CDR3 nucleotides are TGTGCCACCAGCAGAGAGCCGACAGGGCCGCCTCGGGGGACCCAGCATTTT. Drawing the rest from reference TRBV15 and TRBJ1-5, the complete variable domain is DAMVIQNPRYQVTQFGKPVTLSCSQTLNHNVMYWYQQKSSQAPKLLFHYYDKDFNNEADTPDNFQSRRPNTSFCFLDIRSPGLGDTAMYLCATSREPTGPPRGTQHFGDGTRLSIL.

The chain is built from TRBV12-3 or TRBV12-4 and TRBJ1-2; the D is unclear. The CDR3 has 12 amino acids. V lost 5 bases and J 8 bases, leaving 12 bases between the germline ends. For the CDR3, the DNA is TGTGCCAGCAGTGAAAGTTCTGAGGGCTACACCTTC. Translating it yields CASSESSEGYTF.

This chain links TRBV4-2 with TRBJ2-7; possible D gene TRBD1, 5 bases. This CDR3 is 13 amino acids long. Germline lookup yields CDR1 LGHNA and CDR2 YNFKEQ. Between the trimmed V and J ends, which lost 4 bases and 2 bases, there was a span of 9 bases. The CDR3: CASSLQETYEQYF. DNA for the CDR3: TGTGCCAGCAGCCTACAGGAGACCTACGAGCAGTACTTC.

This chain uses TRBV4-3 with TRBJ2-1; 10 bases are a match to TRBD2. This CDR3 has 15 amino acids. CDR1 and CDR2 from the germline V gene are LGHNA and YSLEER. Trimming at V came to 7 bases and at J to 7 bases, leaving 10 bases not matched to a gene. CDR3 protein: CASTLGLAEGNEQFF. As DNA, the CDR3 is TGCGCCAGCACCCTTGGACTAGCGGAAGGTAATGAGCAGTTCTTC.

This rearrangement joins TRBV25-1 to TRBJ2-1; 9 bases line up with TRBD2. V gave up 1 base and J gave up 0 bases; unmatched junction bases: 7. The germline CDR1 and CDR2 sequences are MGHDK and SYGVNS. CDR3 length: 18 amino acids. The CDR3 loop is CASSESNGGRASYNEQFF. In DNA form, the CDR3 reads TGTGCCAGCAGTGAATCAAATGGCGGGAGGGCCTCCTACAATGAGCAGTTCTTC.

V is TRBV6-2 or TRBV6-3 and J is TRBJ2-7; 11 positions agree with TRBD1. This CDR3 contains 16 residues. V lost 0 bases and J lost 5; bases outside the gene matches: 6. Germline CDR1 and CDR2: MNHEY and SVGEGT. CDR3 region: CASSYSRDRGIDEQYF. The CDR3 DNA follows: TGTGCCAGCAGTTACTCCCGGGACAGGGGGATCGACGAGCAGTACTTC.

This clonotype was observed a few times. This chain joins TRBV29-1 and TRBJ2-3; D is unclear. The V end was cut by 0 bases, the J end by 0 bases, with 1 base between. This CDR3 spans 12 amino acids. CDR1 is SQVTM, CDR2 ANQGSEA, per germline. Written as DNA, the CDR3 is TGCAGCGTTGAAGACAGCACAGATACGCAGTATTTT. It encodes CSVEDSTDTQYF.

The rearrangement uses TRBV10-3 and TRBJ1-3; no clear D gene. The V and J ends lost 0 bases and 0 bases respectively, with 9 bases between them. CDR1 ENHRY and CDR2 SYGVKD come from the germline V gene. This CDR3 comprises 16 residues. CDR3 sequence reads: CAISESQGLSGNTIYF. CDR3 coding DNA: TGTGCCATCAGTGAGTCTCAAGGGCTCTCTGGAAACACCATATATTTT.

This chain uses TRBV5-1 with TRBJ1-1; D is ambiguous. CDR1 SGHRS and CDR2 YFSETQ come from the germline V gene. Trimming stripped 0 bases from V and 3 bases from J, with 6 bases between. This CDR3 spans 13 amino acids. DNA of the CDR3: TGCGCCAGCAGCTTGGAAAGGGACACTGAAGCTTTCTTT. Protein sequence: CASSLERDTEAFF.

The V call is TRBV30, the J call TRBJ2-7; TRBD2 is a possible D gene (8 bases). V was shortened by 2 bases and J by 3 bases, with 20 bases between the two germline ends. CDR1 GTSNPN and CDR2 SVGIG come from the germline V gene (reference sequence). This CDR3 region has 16 residues. The DNA for the CDR3 is TGTGCCTGGAGTACCCCGACAGGGACTAGGGTCTACGAGCAGTACTTC. This codes for CAWSTPTGTRVYEQYF.

CDR3 nucleotides: TGTGCCACCAGTGATGGCGGAGATACGCAGTATTTT. Amino acid sequence: CATSDGGDTQYF. The chain couples TRBV24-1 to TRBJ2-3; no firm D call. V lost 3 bases and J 5 bases, leaving 5 bases between the germline ends. CDR3 length: 12 residues. Germline V gene data show CDR1 as KGHDR and CDR2 as SFDVKD.

V usage is TRBV6-2 or TRBV6-3 and J usage is TRBJ1-1; perhaps TRBD1 as D (6 bases). V was cut by 4 bases and J by 0 bases, with 12 bases left in between. This CDR3 is 15 amino acids long. Looked up from germline, CDR1 is MNHEY and CDR2 is SVGEGT. CDR3 nucleotide sequence: TGTGCCAGCAGTTTCAGGGGCCTACTGAACACTGAAGCTTTCTTT. It translates to CASSFRGLLNTEAFF.

The rearrangement joins TRBV7-9 to TRBJ1-4; D might be TRBD1 (5 bases). Germline V gene data show CDR1 as SEHNR and CDR2 as FQNEAQ (reference sequence). V lost 4 bases to trimming and J lost 0 bases, with 9 bases between them. The CDR3 is 15 residues long. The CDR3 nucleotides are TGTGCCAGCAGCTCCAACAGGCCAACTAATGAAAAACTGTTTTTT. The encoded protein is CASSSNRPTNEKLFF.

The rearrangement uses TRBV7-2 and TRBJ2-3; 9 nucleotides line up with TRBD2. This CDR3 region has 18 residues. V gave up 5 bases and J gave up 7 bases; unmatched junction bases: 19. The germline CDR1 and CDR2 sequences are SGHTA and FQGNSA. DNA of the CDR3: TGTGCCAGCAGCCAACCCTTGTCAAAGCGGGGGGTCCGCCATACGCAGTATTTT. Translation: CASSQPLSKRGVRHTQYF.

This clonotype was counted once. The chain joins TRBV20-1 to TRBJ2-5, with 8 positions matching TRBD1. V shed 6 bases, J shed 3 bases, and the junction held 6 bases outside the gene matches. The CDR3 is 13 residues long. The germline CDR1 and CDR2 sequences are DFQATT and SNEGSKA (reference sequence). DNA of the CDR3: TGCAGTGCGAGGGACAGGAGTAAAGAGACCCAGTACTTC. This encodes CSARDRSKETQYF.

The table lists this clonotype with a count of one. The chain is built from TRBV3-1 and TRBJ2-7, with D possibly matching TRBD1 (6 bases). In germline, CDR1 is LGHDT, CDR2 YNNKEL (reference sequence). V was trimmed by 0 bases and J by 5 bases, leaving 14 bases between them. This CDR3 contains 15 residues. The CDR3 sequence is CASSQDSTGNHEQYF. The CDR3 region has the DNA TGTGCCAGCAGCCAAGATTCGACAGGTAACCACGAGCAGTACTTC.

The V and J genes are TRBV12-3 or TRBV12-4 and TRBJ1-2, with D unresolved. The CDR3 extends over 14 amino acids. Trimming shortened V by 5 bases and J by 3 bases, and 13 bases separated the two germline ends. The CDR3 region has the DNA TGTGCCAGCAGTCCAGTACGGGAGTACTATGGCTACACCTTC. Its translation: CASSPVREYYGYTF.

The V gene is TRBV7-8, the J gene TRBJ1-5; no definite D call. With 5 bases removed from V and 5 bases from J, the gap between germline ends came to 13 bases. The germline CDR1 and CDR2 sequences are SGHVS and FQNEAQ. The CDR3 spans 14 residues. The CDR3 bases are TGTGCCAGCAGCCCTGGAGTGTCGGATCAGCCCCAGCATTTT. Amino acids: CASSPGVSDQPQHF.

This chain connects TRBV18 to TRBJ2-7; 10 bases fit TRBD1. The CDR3 is made up of 14 amino acids. The V gene's germline CDR1 is KGHSH and CDR2 LQKENI. Trimming removed 5 bases from V and 8 bases from J; junction bases left unmatched: 9. CDR3: CASSTGQGRSKQYF. The CDR3 DNA sequence: TGTGCCAGCTCAACGGGACAGGGGAGGTCCAAGCAGTACTTC.

The chain is built from TRBV3-1 and TRBJ1-1; no reliable D call. Per the germline V gene, CDR1 is LGHDT and CDR2 is YNNKEL (reference sequence). The V and J ends lost 7 bases and 7 bases respectively, with 19 bases between them. This CDR3 spans 14 amino acids. Here the CDR3 DNA reads TGTGCCAGCAACATGAGAGGCACCCTAGGTGAAGCTTTCTTT. Protein product: CASNMRGTLGEAFF.

The chain links TRBV25-1 to TRBJ1-2; perhaps TRBD1 as D (6 bases). V was cut by 9 bases and J by 4 bases, with 12 bases left in between. Looked up from germline, CDR1 is MGHDK and CDR2 is SYGVNS. There are 12 residues in the CDR3. The CDR3 nucleotides read TGTGCCAGTAGGGGAGGGGGCTATGGCTACACCTTC. This encodes CASRGGGYGYTF.

This clonotype was found a few times. The chain joins TRBV4-1 to TRBJ1-2; 7 positions agree with TRBD1. J gave up 7 bases and V 2 bases, and 10 bases lay outside the gene matches. The CDR3 sequence is 15 residues long. The V gene's germline CDR1 is MGHRA and CDR2 YSYEKL. The CDR3 nucleotides are TGCGCCAGCAGCCAACCGGGACAGACAAAGACTGGCTACACCTTC. It translates to CASSQPGQTKTGYTF.

The V call is TRBV2, the J call TRBJ2-1; D is ambiguous. Germline V lookup: CDR1 SNHLY, CDR2 FYNNEI. The CDR3 is 11 residues long. V lost 4 bases and J 9 bases, leaving 7 bases between the germline ends. CDR3 amino acids: CASSGQAEQFF. DNA for the CDR3: TGTGCCAGCAGTGGTCAAGCTGAGCAGTTCTTC.

The chain is built from TRBV20-1 and TRBJ2-2; D unresolved. V lost 3 bases to trimming and J lost 6 bases, with 8 bases between them. The length of the CDR3 is 12 residues. The V gene's germline CDR1 is DFQATT and CDR2 SNEGSKA (reference sequence). CDR3 in DNA: TGCAGTGCTAGCCCTGACGCCGGGGAGCTGTTTTTT. This translates into CSASPDAGELFF.

The chain carries TRBV12-3 or TRBV12-4 and TRBJ2-7, with D unresolved. V lost 4 bases and J lost 3, with 10 bases in between. The CDR3 is 13 residues long. CDR3 DNA sequence: TGTGCCAGCAGTTCAGGACCGAGCTACGAGCAGTACTTC. Its protein is CASSSGPSYEQYF.

The rearrangement links TRBV2 to TRBJ1-2; the match to TRBD1 covers 7 bases. V gave up 5 bases and J gave up 4 bases; unmatched junction bases: 7. In germline, CDR1 is SNHLY, CDR2 FYNNEI. The CDR3 loop spans 14 amino acids. The chain's CDR3 is CASSLGQQGYGYTF. Written as DNA, the CDR3 is TGTGCCAGCAGTTTGGGACAGCAGGGCTATGGCTACACCTTC.

The chain combines TRBV3-1 with TRBJ2-5; perhaps TRBD1 as D (6 bases). The V gene's germline CDR1 is LGHDT and CDR2 YNNKEL (reference sequence). This CDR3 is built from 13 residues. Trimming left V 4 bases short and J 3 bases short, with 9 bases between. CDR3 protein: CASSPTGKETQYF. The CDR3 DNA sequence: TGTGCCAGCAGCCCCACAGGGAAAGAGACCCAGTACTTC.